This entry features one TCR beta chain sequence. Seattle enrolled patients during active infection and tracked them longitudinally. Per the original data handling: Estimation of nucleated cell counts relied on the amplification of reference gene primers. Measured with immunoSEQ multiplex PCR; TCRdb has only the in-frame clones, and not every one. Clonal size and the V and J genes are those of that table, whereas D and trimming came from the DNA. The data show about 440,000 clones, with around 88% seen just once and 10% to 15% held by the top ten. The sample comes from a study of blood T cell repertoires in COVID-19. At the level of the study: Italy, Spain and the United States were the sources of the convalescent and acute COVID-19 samples. The cDNA or gDNA used as material had been derived from T cells, B-cell-depleted T cells, or PBMCs.

The J segment lost 7 bases and the V segment lost 3 bases, leaving 9 bases of the junction unmatched. This CDR3 region has 14 residues. Germline V gene lookup returns CDR1 DFQATT and CDR2 SNEGSKA (reference sequence). V usage is TRBV20-1 and J usage is TRBJ1-2, with 9 bases aligning to TRBD1. The sequence was collected from a woman between 50 and 59 years old with COVID-19, enrolled during active disease. Sequenced input: peripheral blood. CDR3 region: CSASRWDREGGYTF. CDR3 bases: TGCAGTGCTAGTCGGTGGGACAGGGAGGGTGGCTACACCTTC.